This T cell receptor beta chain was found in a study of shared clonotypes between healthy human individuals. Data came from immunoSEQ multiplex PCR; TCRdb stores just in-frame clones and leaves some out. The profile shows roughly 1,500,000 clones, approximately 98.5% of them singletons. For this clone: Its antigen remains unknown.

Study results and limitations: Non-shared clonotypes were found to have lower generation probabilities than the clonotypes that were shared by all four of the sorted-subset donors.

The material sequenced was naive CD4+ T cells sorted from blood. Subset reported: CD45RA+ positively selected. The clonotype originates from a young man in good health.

The CDR3 here is CASSFTATEFEQYF. CDR3 coding DNA: TGTGCCAGCAGCTTCACCGCGACAGAATTTGAGCAGTACTTC. The chain uses TRBV7-2 and TRBJ2-7; a weak D match, TRBD1 (5 bases). CDR1 and CDR2 (germline): SGHTA, FQGNSA. V dropped 3 bases and J dropped 7 bases, with 16 bases sitting between them. This CDR3 spans 14 amino acids.